This T cell receptor beta chain was documented in a study of T cells in Graves' hyperthyroidism and ophthalmopathy. CDR3 length: 15 residues. V lost 3 bases to trimming and J lost 1 base; unmatched junction nucleotides: 4. Germline V gene data show CDR1 as SGHAT and CDR2 as FQNNGV. Amplification of TCR beta CDR3 regions used RNA as the template. HTBI primers were used for first-round RT-PCR of the TCR CDR3. TCRdb recomputed calls from the multiplex PCR reads with MiXCR, one row per CDR3 protein. The data show approximately 640,000 distinct CDR3 sequences, 15% to 20% seen once. This clonotype was counted at least ten times.

This receptor was identified in a man aged 45 to 65 with Graves' hyperthyroidism. Sequencing used blood. The chain has TRBV11-2 and TRBJ2-7, with TRBD1 matching 9 bases. DNA for the CDR3: TGTGCCAGCAGCTTCTACAGGGGGCCATCCTACGAGCAGTACTTC. Translated: CASSFYRGPSYEQYF.